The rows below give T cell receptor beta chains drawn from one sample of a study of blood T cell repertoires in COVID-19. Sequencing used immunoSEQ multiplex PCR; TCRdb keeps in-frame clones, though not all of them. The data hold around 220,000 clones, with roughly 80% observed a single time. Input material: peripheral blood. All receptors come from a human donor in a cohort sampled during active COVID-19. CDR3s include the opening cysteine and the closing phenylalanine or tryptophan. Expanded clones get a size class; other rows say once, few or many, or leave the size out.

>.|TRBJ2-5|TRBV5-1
CASSLAAGDKTQYF
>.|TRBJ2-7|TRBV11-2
CASSSGNSPYEQYF
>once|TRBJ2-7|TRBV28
CASRPQGAAYEQYF
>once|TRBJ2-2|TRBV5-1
CASSRPGQSYTGELFF
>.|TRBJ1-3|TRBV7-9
CASSATGQGYSGNTIYF
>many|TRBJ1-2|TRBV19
CASSIRGQGHGYTF
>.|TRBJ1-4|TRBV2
CASSSGQGSEKLFF
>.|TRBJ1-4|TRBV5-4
CASSPGGNEKLFF
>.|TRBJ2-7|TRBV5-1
CASSLYPGQPDYEQYF
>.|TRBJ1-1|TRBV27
CASSLNRGRGTEAFF
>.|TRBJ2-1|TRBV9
CASSVVGQGAYNEQFF
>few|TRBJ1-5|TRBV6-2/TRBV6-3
CASSRQGANQPQHF
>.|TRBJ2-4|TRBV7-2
CASSLGLTSGPRGIQYF
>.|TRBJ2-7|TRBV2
CAASSGGMGEQYF
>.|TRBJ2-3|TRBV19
CATSFGGRGPDTQYF
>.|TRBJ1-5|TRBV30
CAWSVTGSNQPQHF
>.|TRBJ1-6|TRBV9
CASSVGDIGSPLHF